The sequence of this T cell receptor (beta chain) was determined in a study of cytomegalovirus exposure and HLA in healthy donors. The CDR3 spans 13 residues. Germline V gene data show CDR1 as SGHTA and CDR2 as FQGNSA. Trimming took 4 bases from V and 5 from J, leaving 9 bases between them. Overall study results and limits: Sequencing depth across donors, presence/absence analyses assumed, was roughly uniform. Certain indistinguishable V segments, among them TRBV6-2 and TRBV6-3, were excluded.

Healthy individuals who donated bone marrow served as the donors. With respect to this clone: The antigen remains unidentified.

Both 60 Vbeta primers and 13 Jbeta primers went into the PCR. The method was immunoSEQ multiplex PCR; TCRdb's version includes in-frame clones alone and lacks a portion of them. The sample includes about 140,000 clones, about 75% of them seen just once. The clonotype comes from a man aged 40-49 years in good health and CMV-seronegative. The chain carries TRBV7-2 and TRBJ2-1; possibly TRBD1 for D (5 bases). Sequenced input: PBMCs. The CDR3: CASSYDRNNEQFF. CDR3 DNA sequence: TGTGCCAGCAGCTACGACAGAAACAATGAGCAGTTCTTC.